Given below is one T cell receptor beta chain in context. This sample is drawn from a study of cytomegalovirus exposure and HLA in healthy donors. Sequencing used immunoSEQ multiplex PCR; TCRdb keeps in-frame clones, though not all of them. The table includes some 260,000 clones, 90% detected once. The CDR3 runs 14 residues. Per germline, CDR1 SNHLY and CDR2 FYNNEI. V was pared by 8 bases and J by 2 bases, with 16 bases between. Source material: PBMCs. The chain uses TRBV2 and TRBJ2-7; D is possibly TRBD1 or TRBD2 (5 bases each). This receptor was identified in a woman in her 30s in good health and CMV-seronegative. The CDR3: CASDRERGAYEQYF. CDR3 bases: TGTGCCAGCGATAGGGAACGAGGGGCCTACGAGCAGTACTTC.